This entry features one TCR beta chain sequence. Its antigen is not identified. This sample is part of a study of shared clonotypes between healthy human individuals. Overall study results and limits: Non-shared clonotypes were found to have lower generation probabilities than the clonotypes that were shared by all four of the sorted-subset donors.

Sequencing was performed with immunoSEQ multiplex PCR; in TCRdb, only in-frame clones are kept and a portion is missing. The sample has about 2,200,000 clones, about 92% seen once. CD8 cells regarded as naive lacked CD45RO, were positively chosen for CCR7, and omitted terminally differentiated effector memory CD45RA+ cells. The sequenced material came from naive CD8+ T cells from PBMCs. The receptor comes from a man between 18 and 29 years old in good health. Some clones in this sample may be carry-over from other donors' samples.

The CDR3 region has the DNA TGTGCCAGCAGCCAAGGGGGGGGCGGCTACACCTTC. Amino acid sequence: CASSQGGGGYTF. The chain recombines TRBV4-2 with TRBJ1-2, with TRBD1 as a possible D gene (6 bases). The CDR3 runs 12 residues. CDR1 and CDR2 (germline): LGHNA, YNFKEQ. Trimming shortened V by 1 base and J by 8 bases, and 8 bases separated the two germline ends.